The 10 T cell receptor beta chains below all came from one sample that was sequenced in a study of T cell changes during pregnancy in multiple sclerosis (dated by TCRdb to between 2018 and 2021). Library preparation used the immunoSEQ multiplex PCR assay. TCRdb stores this immuneACCESS table with in-frame sequences only. Part of the clones is absent; in the studies checked, under half of the shortfall reflects unresolved V genes, and no reason is known for the rest. The sample table records around 31,000 clones; approximately 94% of these occur just once. Roughly 0.4% of the sample is taken by the ten largest. Source: CD4+ T cells from peripheral blood mononuclear cells, taken in the second trimester of pregnancy. All receptors come from a female donor with multiple sclerosis, enrolled in a pregnancy study.

V gene TRBV19 combines with J gene TRBJ2-7, with D maybe TRBD2 (5 bases). The CDR3 contains 14 residues. Germline CDR1 is LNHDA and CDR2 is SQIVND (reference sequence). Trimming took 4 bases from V and 0 from J, leaving 10 bases between them. This CDR3 is CASSRRGSSYEQYF. The DNA for the CDR3 is TGTGCCAGTAGTAGACGAGGGAGCTCCTACGAGCAGTACTTC.

The CDR3 protein is CASRQTVTEAFF. The CDR3 coding sequence is TGTGCCAGCAGGCAAACTGTCACTGAAGCTTTCTTT. The chain couples TRBV28 to TRBJ1-1; D gene ambiguous. With 6 bases removed from V and 4 bases from J, the gap between germline ends came to 9 bases. This CDR3 comprises 12 residues. Germline V lookup: CDR1 MDHEN, CDR2 SYDVKM. The variable domain in full, with the rest retrieved from reference TRBV28 and TRBJ1-1, is DVKVTQSSRYLVKRTGEKVFLECVQDMDHENMFWYRQDPGLGLRLIYFSYDVKMKEKGDIPEGYSVSREKKERFSLILESASTNQTSMYLCASRQTVTEAFFGQGTRLTVV.

The V and J genes are TRBV14 and TRBJ1-2; 8 positions agree with TRBD1. After removal of 2 bases from V and 3 bases from J, the junction contained 2 bases not matched to a gene. CDR3 size: 14 residues. Germline V lookup: CDR1 SGHDN, CDR2 FVKESK. CDR3 amino acids: CASSQRTGYYGYTF. CDR3 DNA: TGTGCCAGCAGCCAACGGACAGGGTACTATGGCTACACCTTC.

V and J are TRBV5-1 and TRBJ2-7, with TRBD1 as a possible D gene (8 bases). Looked up from germline, CDR1 is SGHRS and CDR2 is YFSETQ. Between the trimmed V and J ends, which lost 3 bases and 3 bases, there was a span of 19 bases. The CDR3 has 16 residues. CDR3 residues: CASSSPTGGAGYEQYF. CDR3 in DNA: TGCGCCAGCAGCTCCCCCACAGGGGGGGCCGGCTACGAGCAGTACTTC.

The J gene is TRBJ2-1, the V gene TRBV2; TRBD2 might be the D (6 bases). V lost 8 bases and J 1 base, leaving 12 bases between the germline ends. The CDR3 is 14 amino acids. CDR1 and CDR2 from the germline V gene are SNHLY and FYNNEI. The CDR3 nucleotides read TGTGCCAGCCAACTAGGAGGGTCCTACAATGAGCAGTTCTTC. Translation gives CASQLGGSYNEQFF.

The chain combines TRBV15 with TRBJ2-1; maybe TRBD2 (7 bases). CDR3 length: 17 residues. Germline V gene sequence: CDR1 LNHNV, CDR2 YYDKDF (reference sequence). The germline V and J ends were trimmed by 2 bases and 7 bases, with 21 bases remaining between them. The CDR3 DNA is TGTGCCACCAGCAGAAGCACGAACGGGGGGCGGAATAATGAGCAGTTCTTC. As protein: CATSRSTNGGRNNEQFF.

This clone was seen only once. The chain links TRBV7-2 to TRBJ1-4; the D gene is possibly TRBD1 (5 bases). Germline V gene data show CDR1 as SGHTA and CDR2 as FQGNSA. The CDR3 sequence is 17 residues long. With 5 bases removed from V and 0 bases from J, the gap between germline ends came to 16 bases. CDR3 sequence reads: CASSQFGAGATNEKLFF. CDR3 coding DNA: TGTGCCAGCAGCCAGTTTGGGGCAGGCGCAACTAATGAAAAACTGTTTTTT. Based on the CDR3 plus reference TRBV7-2 and TRBJ1-4, the full variable domain is GAGVSQSPSNKVTEKGKDVELRCDPISGHTALYWYRQSLGQGLEFLIYFQGNSAPDKSGLPSDRFSAERTGGSVSTLTIQRTQQEDSAVYLCASSQFGAGATNEKLFFGSGTQLSVL.

V and J are TRBV5-1 and TRBJ2-5; D is uncertain. This CDR3 is built from 12 residues. Trimming removed 0 bases at V and 5 bases at J, with 5 bases between. CDR1 is SGHRS, CDR2 YFSETQ, per germline. CDR3 sequence (DNA): TGCGCCAGCAGCTTGGCCGGGGAGACCCAGTACTTC. Translation gives CASSLAGETQYF.

The chain joins TRBV25-1 to TRBJ2-6; D might be TRBD2 (5 bases). Germline-derived CDR1 and CDR2 are MGHDK and SYGVNS. V gave up 3 bases and J gave up 0 bases, with 6 bases separating them. This CDR3 spans 15 amino acids. The CDR3 sequence is CASSDLASGANVLTF. The CDR3 coding sequence is TGTGCCAGCAGTGACCTAGCCTCTGGGGCCAACGTCCTGACTTTC.

The rearrangement uses TRBV5-8 and TRBJ1-1; D not resolved. V was cut by 4 bases and J by 7 bases, with 26 bases left in between. Germline V lookup: CDR1 SGHTS, CDR2 YDEGEE. The CDR3 runs to 17 residues. CDR3 sequence reads: CASSRLLNPRRMSEAFF. The DNA for the CDR3 is TGTGCCAGCAGCCGCCTACTTAATCCCCGCCGAATGAGTGAAGCTTTCTTT.